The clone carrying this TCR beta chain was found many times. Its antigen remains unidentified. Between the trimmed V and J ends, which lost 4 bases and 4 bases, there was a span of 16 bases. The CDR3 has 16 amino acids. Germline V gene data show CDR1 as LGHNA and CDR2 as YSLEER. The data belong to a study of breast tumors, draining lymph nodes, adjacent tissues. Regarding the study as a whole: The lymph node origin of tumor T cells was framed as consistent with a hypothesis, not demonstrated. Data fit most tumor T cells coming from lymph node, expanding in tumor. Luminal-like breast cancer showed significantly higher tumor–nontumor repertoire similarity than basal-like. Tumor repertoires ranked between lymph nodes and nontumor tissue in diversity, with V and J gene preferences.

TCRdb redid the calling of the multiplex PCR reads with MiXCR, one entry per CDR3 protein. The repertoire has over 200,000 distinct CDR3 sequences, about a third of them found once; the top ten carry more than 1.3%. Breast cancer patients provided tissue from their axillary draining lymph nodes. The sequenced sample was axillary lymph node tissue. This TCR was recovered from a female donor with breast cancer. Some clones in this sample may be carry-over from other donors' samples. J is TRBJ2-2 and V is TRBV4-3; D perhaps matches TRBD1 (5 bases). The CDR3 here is CASSPNGWGFTGELFF. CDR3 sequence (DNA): TGCGCCAGCAGCCCCAATGGGTGGGGCTTCACCGGGGAGCTGTTTTTT.